Presented here are 18 T cell receptor beta chains from one specimen sequenced in a study of cytomegalovirus exposure and HLA in healthy donors. With 60 Vbeta and 13 Jbeta primers, the PCR was carried out. Sequenced by immunoSEQ multiplex PCR; TCRdb stores in-frame clones only, minus some. The top ten clones hold around 5.9% of a sample with 120,000 or so clones, under 85% of them seen once. The source material was PBMCs. The source of these receptors is a man between 25 and 39 years old in good health and CMV-seropositive.

The chain uses TRBV7-2 and TRBJ2-3; 7 bases line up with TRBD1. J lost 5 bases, V lost 7 bases, and 9 bases had no gene match. The CDR3 covers 14 residues. Germline CDR1 and CDR2: SGHTA and FQGNSA. The DNA for the CDR3 is TGTGCCAGCACCATCACAGGGGCAGGAGATACGCAGTATTTT. As protein: CASTITGAGDTQYF. Full variable domain (outside the CDR3, taken from reference TRBV7-2 and TRBJ2-3): GAGVSQSPSNKVTEKGKDVELRCDPISGHTALYWYRQSLGQGLEFLIYFQGNSAPDKSGLPSDRFSAERTGGSVSTLTIQRTQQEDSAVYLCASTITGAGDTQYFGPGTRLTVL.

Only a few counts were recorded for this clone. The genes are TRBV6-5 and TRBJ1-3; D is possibly TRBD1 (5 bases). Per germline, CDR1 MNHEY and CDR2 SVGAGI. The CDR3 runs 14 residues. The V end was cut by 6 bases, the J end by 6 bases, with 15 bases between. The CDR3 DNA reads as TGTGCCAGCAGGATCGGGGGAATGGAAAACACCATATATTTT. It codes for CASRIGGMENTIYF.

This rearrangement joins TRBV19 to TRBJ2-5, with a weak D call TRBD1 (6 bases). V lost 4 bases to trimming and J lost 2 bases, with 14 bases between them. The CDR3 totals 15 residues. CDR1 and CDR2 (germline): LNHDA, SQIVND (reference sequence). CDR3 DNA sequence: TGTGCCAGTAGTAGGCCGACAGGCGGGCAAGAGACCCAGTACTTC. Translation gives CASSRPTGGQETQYF. Full variable domain (remainder filled in from reference TRBV19 and TRBJ2-5): DGGITQSPKYLFRKEGQNVTLSCEQNLNHDAMYWYRQDPGQGLRLIYYSQIVNDFQKGDIAEGYSVSREKKESFPLTVTSAQKNPTAFYLCASSRPTGGQETQYFGPGTRLLVL.

This clone was observed a single time. The chain carries TRBV12-5 and TRBJ2-2; no firm D call. Germline V gene lookup returns CDR1 LGHNT and CDR2 FRNRAP. V was shortened by 2 bases and J by 8 bases, with 21 bases between the two germline ends. The CDR3 totals 17 residues. For the CDR3, the DNA is TGTGCTAGTGGTTTGCCAGTACAAACCTTTATTTCTGGGGAGCTGTTTTTT. Translating it yields CASGLPVQTFISGELFF.

The chain couples TRBV5-3 to TRBJ1-2, with TRBD1 matching 11 bases. TRBV5-3 is labeled an ORF, and its function is uncertain. Trimming at V came to 4 bases and at J to 9 bases, leaving 11 bases not matched to a gene. CDR3 length equals 15 residues. This CDR3 reads CARSQETRDRGCYTF. The CDR3 DNA reads TGTGCCAGAAGCCAAGAGACCCGGGACAGGGGGTGCTACACCTTC.

The chain recombines TRBV7-2 with TRBJ1-5; the D is unclear. Trimming cost V 5 bases and J 5 bases, with 10 bases left between them. Per germline, CDR1 SGHTA and CDR2 FQGNSA. The CDR3 has 13 amino acids. DNA of the CDR3: TGTGCCAGCAGCCAACAAGGAGATCAGCCCCAGCATTTT. Residues: CASSQQGDQPQHF.

This clone was found once. J is TRBJ2-1 and V is TRBV5-6; 8 bases line up with TRBD2. CDR1 and CDR2 from the germline V gene are SGHDT and YYEEEE. The CDR3 runs to 16 residues. Trimming took 0 bases from V and 2 from J; bases not matched to a gene: 4. CDR3: CASSLDPGGPYNEQFF. CDR3 in DNA: TGTGCCAGCAGCTTGGATCCGGGGGGGCCCTACAATGAGCAGTTCTTC.

This chain joins TRBV19 and TRBJ2-2, with D possibly matching TRBD2 (6 bases). Germline loops: CDR1 LNHDA, CDR2 SQIVND (reference sequence). Trimming stripped 7 bases from V and 1 base from J, with 10 bases between. This CDR3 contains 14 residues. CDR3 nucleotides: TGTGCCAGTATGGGACTCAGGAACACCGGGGAGCTGTTTTTT. Amino acid sequence: CASMGLRNTGELFF.

This rearrangement joins TRBV19 to TRBJ1-6; no clear D gene. Deletions cut 3 bases from V and 5 bases from J, with 8 bases between. Germline-derived CDR1 and CDR2 are LNHDA and SQIVND (reference sequence). This CDR3 spans 14 amino acids. Written as DNA, the CDR3 is TGTGCCAGTAGTATTCACACCGATAATTCACCCCTCCACTTT. This codes for CASSIHTDNSPLHF.

J is TRBJ2-2 and V is TRBV5-5, with a possible D match to TRBD2 (6 bases). The CDR3 sequence is 14 residues long. Germline CDR1 SGHKS, CDR2 YYEKEE (reference sequence). V was trimmed by 3 bases and J by 6 bases, leaving 12 bases between them. The CDR3 nucleotides read TGTGCCAGCAGCTGGGGGACGGGGGCCGGGGAGCTGTTTTTT. Amino acids: CASSWGTGAGELFF.

As to this clone: Relative to the germline gene, one junction end is altered; a read error may explain this. Other DNA sequences in this sample translate to the same CDR3. V and J are TRBV6-5 and TRBJ2-3; 7 bases are shared with TRBD2. The V gene's germline CDR1 is MNHEY and CDR2 SVGAGI. The CDR3 is 15 residues long. The CDR3 reads CASSYSRGMTDTQYF. The CDR3 bases are TGTGCTAGCAGTTACTCGCGGGGGATGACGGATACGCAGTATTTT.

The genes are TRBV7-6 and TRBJ2-1; D possibly corresponds to TRBD2 (6 bases). This CDR3 is 15 amino acids long. With 5 bases removed from V and 3 bases from J, the gap between germline ends came to 14 bases. Germline-derived CDR1 and CDR2 are SGHVS and FNYEAQ. Here the CDR3 reads CASSEGTGIYNEQFF. The CDR3 DNA is TGTGCCAGCAGCGAAGGGACTGGCATCTACAATGAGCAGTTCTTC. The variable domain in full, completed from reference TRBV7-6 and TRBJ2-1, reads GAGVSQSPRYKVTKRGQDVALRCDPISGHVSLYWYRQALGQGPEFLTYFNYEAQQDKSGLPNDRFSAERPEGSISTLTIQRTEQRDSAMYRCASSEGTGIYNEQFFGPGTRLTVL.

This chain links TRBV6-1 with TRBJ1-3; 9 bases are shared with TRBD1. V gave up 8 bases and J gave up 4 bases; unmatched junction bases: 9. CDR1 MNHNS and CDR2 SASEGT come from the germline V gene. The CDR3 extends over 15 amino acids. CDR3 protein: CASQGGQGRGNTIYF. The DNA for the CDR3 is TGTGCCAGCCAAGGGGGACAGGGAAGGGGAAACACCATATATTTT.

The chain links TRBV6-6 to TRBJ2-7, with D possibly TRBD1 on 6 matching bases. The CDR3 sequence is 14 residues long. The V gene's germline CDR1 is MNHNY and CDR2 SVGAGI (reference sequence). Between the trimmed V and J ends, which lost 0 bases and 2 bases, there was a span of 8 bases. The CDR3 sequence is CASSYSGQTYEQYF. CDR3 nucleotides: TGTGCCAGCAGTTACTCCGGACAGACCTACGAGCAGTACTTC.

The V gene is TRBV9, the J gene TRBJ2-2, with D possibly matching TRBD2 (6 bases). CDR3 length: 14 residues. Trimming took 6 bases from V and 0 from J, leaving 9 bases between them. The germline CDR1 and CDR2 sequences are SGDLS and YYNGEE. In nucleotides, the CDR3 is TGTGCCAGCACGGGGGTCCCGAACACCGGGGAGCTGTTTTTT. Protein: CASTGVPNTGELFF.

This chain joins TRBV4-1 and TRBJ2-3; 9 nucleotides match TRBD2. Trimming removed 1 base from V and 3 bases from J; junction bases left unmatched: 5. The length of the CDR3 is 16 residues. The germline V gene encodes CDR1 MGHRA and CDR2 YSYEKL. The CDR3, as DNA: TGCGCCAGCAGCCAAGTGGCGGGGGGGCGTACAGATACGCAGTATTTT. Its protein product is CASSQVAGGRTDTQYF.

V is TRBV9 and J is TRBJ2-3; 9 bases match TRBD2. CDR3 length: 17 amino acids. Germline trimming cut 1 base from V and 2 bases from J; bases unmatched to any gene: 8. The germline V gene encodes CDR1 SGDLS and CDR2 YYNGEE. The CDR3 DNA follows: TGTGCCAGCAGCGTATCATTTGCGGGGGGGCTCACAGATACGCAGTATTTT. It is translated as CASSVSFAGGLTDTQYF.

The count of this clone is one. The chain recombines TRBV27 with TRBJ1-2, with a possible D match to TRBD1 (5 bases). Germline V lookup: CDR1 MNHEY, CDR2 SMNVEV (reference sequence). This CDR3 comprises 16 residues. The V and J ends lost 4 bases and 8 bases respectively, with 23 bases between them. CDR3 DNA: TGTGCCAGCAGTTCCTCCCAAATTACAGCGGGACGGGGCTACACCTTC. Translated, it gives CASSSSQITAGRGYTF.